This T cell receptor beta chain came from a study of human T cells and chemical hapten exposure. Findings of the study overall: Expanded TCRs produced significantly more large CDR3 similarity clusters than controls did. TCRs exceeding 1 in 1000 frequency stayed unchanged with DPC sensitization.

TCRdb re-derived calls from the RACE reads in MiXCR, one entry per CDR3 protein. The sample records approximately 80,000 distinct CDR3 sequences, approximately 8% being singletons. Many counts were recorded for this clonotype. The antigen is undetermined. V was shortened by 3 bases and J by 6 bases, with 18 bases between the two germline ends. CDR1 is DFQATT and CDR2 is SNEGSKA in the germline V gene (reference sequence). This CDR3 is built from 14 residues. As for time point: patch test 1, 2 weeks after DPC sensitization. Sample treatment: therapeutic diphenylcyclopropenone sensitization with weekly scalp DPC.

This TCR was recovered from a woman in her 30s with alopecia areata. Some clones in this sample may be carry-over from other donors' samples. Sequenced material: whole blood, taken in connection with sensitization to the hapten diphenylcyclopropenone (DPC). This chain uses TRBV20-1 with TRBJ2-7; D is undetermined. CDR3 sequence: CSARTNERSREQYF. The CDR3, as DNA: TGCAGTGCTAGGACAAACGAAAGGTCTCGCGAGCAGTACTTC.